The rows below give T cell receptor beta chains drawn from one sample of a study of shared clonotypes between healthy human individuals. Libraries were prepared by immunoSEQ multiplex PCR; TCRdb keeps only in-frame clonotypes and omits some of them. This table has about 79,000 clones, 62% appearing once. Material for sequencing was memory CD8+ T cells sorted from blood. These TCRs come from a young man in good health. Each CDR3 is given with its conserved first and last residue. D genes are given only for firm matches. Rows may omit the clone size; those that give it use once, few, many or a size class.

j_gene	v_gene	d_gene	abundance	CDR3aa	CDR3nt
TRBJ2-7	TRBV7-9	-	few	CASSGSGNEQYF	TGTGCCAGCAGTGGCAGTGGGAACGAGCAGTACTTC
TRBJ1-5	TRBV6-6	-	few	CASSYAAALGNQPQHF	TGTGCCAGCAGTTATGCGGCAGCCCTTGGCAATCAGCCCCAGCATTTT
TRBJ2-3	TRBV2	TRBD2	-	CASQEMVAGAQDTQYF	TGTGCCAGCCAAGAGATGGTAGCGGGAGCGCAGGATACGCAGTATTTT
TRBJ2-7	TRBV2	TRBD2	-	CASRGASGRGEQYF	TGTGCCAGCAGAGGGGCTAGCGGGAGGGGCGAGCAGTACTTC
TRBJ1-5	TRBV27	-	-	CASSPDGAFQPQHF	TGTGCCAGCAGTCCCGATGGGGCTTTTCAGCCCCAGCATTTT
TRBJ2-7	TRBV29-1	-	-	CSVEGGHEQYF	TGCAGCGTTGAAGGGGGGCACGAGCAGTACTTC
TRBJ1-2	TRBV4-3	TRBD1	-	CASSQAWTGGRHGYTF	TGCGCCAGCAGCCAAGCCTGGACAGGGGGCCGTCATGGCTACACCTTC
TRBJ2-2	TRBV9	-	-	CASSAVSGELFF	TGTGCCAGCAGCGCCGTCAGCGGGGAGCTGTTTTTT
TRBJ2-1	TRBV9	-	-	CASSVEGGNNEQFF	TGTGCCAGCAGCGTAGAGGGTGGAAACAATGAGCAGTTCTTC
TRBJ2-1	TRBV6-5	TRBD2	-	CASRHGLAYNEQFF	TGTGCCAGCAGACACGGACTAGCTTACAATGAGCAGTTCTTC